The 8 T cell receptor beta chains below were found in one sample sequenced in a study of ipilimumab plus nivolumab after autologous stem cell transplantation (dated by TCRdb to the early 2020s). The protocol used for the library was the immunoSEQ multiplex PCR assay. The clones in this table, taken by TCRdb from immuneACCESS, are in-frame only. Not every clone is retained; where verified, under half of the shortfall comes from an unresolved V gene, and the cause of the rest is unknown. For this sample there are around 17,000 clones; less than 75% appear just once. The ten largest clones add up to around 21% of the sample. The starting material was PBMCs, obtained in a trial of ipilimumab plus nivolumab as post-transplant consolidation. The receptors were gathered from a male donor with diffuse large B-cell lymphoma.

The chain recombines TRBV2 with TRBJ2-3; TRBD2 aligns across 9 bases. The V segment lost 6 bases and the J segment 6 bases; nucleotides outside the gene matches: 10. This CDR3 has 15 amino acids. Germline V gene sequence: CDR1 SNHLY, CDR2 FYNNEI. CDR3 nucleotides: TGTGCCAGCAGCCCACGGGCGGGAGGGTTGGATACGCAGTATTTT. Amino acid sequence: CASSPRAGGLDTQYF.

A few counts support this clone. The CDR3 DNA reads TGTGCCAGCAGTTACAGGGATACGCAGTATTTT. Translated, it gives CASSYRDTQYF. The chain joins TRBV7-6 to TRBJ2-3, with D maybe TRBD1 (5 bases). V lost 6 bases and J lost 6, with 7 bases in between. This CDR3 contains 11 residues. Germline assignment: CDR1 SGHVS and CDR2 FNYEAQ.

CDR3 coding DNA: TGTGCCAGTAAGCCGACAGAACGGATTTACTATGGCTACACCTTC. As protein: CASKPTERIYYGYTF. The chain employs TRBV19 and TRBJ1-2; the D gene is possibly TRBD1 (5 bases). This CDR3 contains 15 residues. V lost 7 bases and J lost 3, with 18 bases in between. The germline V gene has CDR1 LNHDA and CDR2 SQIVND (reference sequence). Combining the CDR3 with reference TRBV19 and TRBJ1-2 gives the whole variable domain DGGITQSPKYLFRKEGQNVTLSCEQNLNHDAMYWYRQDPGQGLRLIYYSQIVNDFQKGDIAEGYSVSREKKESFPLTVTSAQKNPTAFYLCASKPTERIYYGYTFGSGTRLTVV.

This clone was counted only a few times. The chain uses TRBV6-5 and TRBJ1-1; no reliable D call. Germline V CDR1 and CDR2: MNHEY, SVGAGI. Trimming stripped 7 bases from V and 0 bases from J, with 9 bases between. The CDR3 covers 13 residues. CDR3 in DNA: TGTGCCAGCATCACGGGAGTGAACACTGAAGCTTTCTTT. Protein: CASITGVNTEAFF.

The chain carries TRBV5-1 and TRBJ2-2; D tentatively reads TRBD1 or TRBD2 (5 bases each). The CDR3 runs 17 residues. Trimming took off 0 bases at V and 3 bases at J, with 15 bases between the two ends. Germline CDR1 is SGHRS and CDR2 is YFSETQ. The DNA for the CDR3 is TGCGCCAGCAGCTTGGGTCCGGGGCAAGGGGACACCGGGGAGCTGTTTTTT. Its protein product is CASSLGPGQGDTGELFF. The entire variable domain, with the rest obtained from reference TRBV5-1 and TRBJ2-2, is as follows: KAGVTQTPRYLIKTRGQQVTLSCSPISGHRSVSWYQQTPGQGLQFLFEYFSETQRNKGNFPGRFSGRQFSNSRSEMNVSTLELGDSALYLCASSLGPGQGDTGELFFGEGSRLTVL.

The rearrangement uses TRBV7-9 and TRBJ1-1; D gene unclear. There are 13 residues in the CDR3. V was shortened by 3 bases and J by 4 bases, with 9 bases between the two germline ends. Germline-derived CDR1 and CDR2 are SEHNR and FQNEAQ (reference sequence). The CDR3 DNA sequence: TGTGCCAGCAGCTTTACAGAGGGCACTGAAGCTTTCTTT. It codes for CASSFTEGTEAFF.

The V call is TRBV6-1, the J call TRBJ1-2, with D possibly TRBD1 on 6 matching bases. The CDR3 is made up of 14 amino acids. V was pared by 6 bases and J by 4 bases, with 15 bases between. Germline V lookup: CDR1 MNHNS, CDR2 SASEGT. The CDR3 region is CASREQGSSYGYTF. The CDR3 DNA is TGTGCCAGCAGAGAACAGGGAAGTAGCTATGGCTACACCTTC.

The genes are TRBV6-4 and TRBJ1-1, with D possibly matching TRBD1 (6 bases). Deletions cut 10 bases from V and 7 bases from J, with 19 bases between. Germline V gene data show CDR1 as MRHNA and CDR2 as SNTAGT. The CDR3 has 13 residues. In DNA, the CDR3 is TGTGCCACCTCCCTAGAGGGGGGAGGTGAAGCTTTCTTT. Translation: CATSLEGGGEAFF.